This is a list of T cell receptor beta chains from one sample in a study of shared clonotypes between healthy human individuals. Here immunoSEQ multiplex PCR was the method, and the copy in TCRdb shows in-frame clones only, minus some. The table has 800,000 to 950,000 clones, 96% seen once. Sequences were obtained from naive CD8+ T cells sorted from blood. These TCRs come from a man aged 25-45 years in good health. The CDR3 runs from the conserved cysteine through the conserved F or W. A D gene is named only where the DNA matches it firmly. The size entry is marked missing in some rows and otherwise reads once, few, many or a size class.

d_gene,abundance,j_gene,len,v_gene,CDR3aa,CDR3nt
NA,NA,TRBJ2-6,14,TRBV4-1,CASSQKTGANVLTF,TGCGCCAGCAGCCAAAAGACTGGGGCCAACGTCCTGACTTTC
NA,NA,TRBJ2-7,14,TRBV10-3,CAISDTGASYEQYF,TGTGCCATCAGTGACACCGGGGCATCCTACGAGCAGTACTTC
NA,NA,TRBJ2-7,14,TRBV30,CAWSVQAGGDEQYF,TGTGCCTGGAGTGTACAGGCAGGGGGGGACGAGCAGTACTTC
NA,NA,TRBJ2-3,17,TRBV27,CASSHYPTRGSTDTQYF,TGTGCCAGCAGTCACTACCCTACCAGGGGAAGCACAGATACGCAGTATTTT
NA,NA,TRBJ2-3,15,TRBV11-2,CASSLAPLGADTQYF,TGTGCCAGCAGCTTAGCTCCGCTAGGTGCAGATACGCAGTATTTT
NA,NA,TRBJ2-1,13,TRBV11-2,CASSTAGYNEQFF,TGTGCCAGCAGCACCGCCGGGTACAATGAGCAGTTCTTC
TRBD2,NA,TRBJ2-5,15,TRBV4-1,CASSHRLAGLETQYF,TGCGCCAGCAGCCACCGACTAGCGGGATTAGAGACCCAGTACTTC
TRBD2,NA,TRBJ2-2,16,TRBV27,CASSLLTIAGAGELFF,TGTGCCAGCAGTTTACTCACCATAGCGGGAGCCGGGGAGCTGTTTTTT
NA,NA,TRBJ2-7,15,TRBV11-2,CASSQGRGLSYEQYF,TGTGCCAGCAGTCAAGGCAGGGGACTCTCCTACGAGCAGTACTTC
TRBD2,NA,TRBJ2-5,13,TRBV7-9,CASSLSESGAQYF,TGTGCCAGCAGCTTAAGTGAGAGCGGGGCCCAGTACTTC
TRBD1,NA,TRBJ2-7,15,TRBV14,CASSRTGTGSYEQYF,TGTGCCAGCAGCCGCACCGGGACAGGATCCTACGAGCAGTACTTC
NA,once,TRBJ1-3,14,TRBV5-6,CASSRTQSGNTIYF,TGTGCCAGCAGTAGGACTCAATCTGGAAACACCATATATTTT
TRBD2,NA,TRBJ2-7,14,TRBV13,CASSISGRVYEQYF,TGTGCCAGCAGCATTAGCGGGAGGGTGTACGAGCAGTACTTC
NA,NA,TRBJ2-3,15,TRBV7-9,CASSLVLQNTDTQYF,TGTGCCAGCAGCTTAGTCCTGCAGAACACAGATACGCAGTATTTT
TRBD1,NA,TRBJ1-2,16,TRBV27,CATWGDRDFGDYGYTF,TGTGCCACCTGGGGGGACAGGGATTTTGGGGACTATGGCTACACCTTC
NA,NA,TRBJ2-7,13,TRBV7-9,CASSLGGFDEQYF,TGTGCCAGCAGCTTAGGAGGGTTCGACGAGCAGTACTTC
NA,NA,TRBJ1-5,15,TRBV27,CASSLSKHSNQPQHF,TGTGCCAGCAGTTTGTCCAAACATAGCAATCAGCCCCAGCATTTT
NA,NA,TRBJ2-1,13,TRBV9,CASSVDGRNEQFF,TGTGCCAGCAGCGTAGATGGCCGCAATGAGCAGTTCTTC
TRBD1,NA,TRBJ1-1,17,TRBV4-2,CASSQVGGQRMNTEAFF,TGTGCCAGCAGCCAAGTGGGGGGACAGCGGATGAACACTGAAGCTTTCTTT
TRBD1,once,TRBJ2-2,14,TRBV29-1,CSVVGTGNTGELFF,TGCAGCGTTGTAGGGACAGGGAACACCGGGGAGCTGTTTTTT
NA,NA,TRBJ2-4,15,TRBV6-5,CASSYSTYHRDIQYF,TGTGCCAGCAGTTACTCGACCTACCATCGGGACATTCAGTACTTC
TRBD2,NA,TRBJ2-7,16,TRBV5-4,CASSYSSGTLSYEQYF,TGTGCCAGCAGCTACTCCAGCGGGACTCTCTCCTACGAGCAGTACTTC
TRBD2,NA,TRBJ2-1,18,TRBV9,CASSPGTSGRAPYNEQFF,TGTGCCAGCAGCCCCGGGACTAGCGGGAGGGCCCCCTACAATGAGCAGTTCTTC
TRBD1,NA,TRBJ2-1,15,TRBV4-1,CASSQTTGQIHEQFF,TGCGCCAGCAGCCAAACGACGGGACAGATCCATGAGCAGTTCTTC
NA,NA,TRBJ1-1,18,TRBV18,CASSPIGLGTIGNTEAFF,TGTGCCAGCTCACCAATAGGGTTGGGGACTATTGGGAACACTGAAGCTTTCTTT
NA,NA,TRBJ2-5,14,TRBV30,CAWSPLRVQETQYF,TGTGCCTGGAGCCCCCTCCGGGTCCAAGAGACCCAGTACTTC
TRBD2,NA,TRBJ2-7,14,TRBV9,CASSELAASYEQYF,TGTGCCAGCAGCGAACTAGCGGCCTCCTACGAGCAGTACTTC
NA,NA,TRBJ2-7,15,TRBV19,CASSIALADTYEQYF,TGTGCCAGTAGTATAGCCTTAGCGGATACCTACGAGCAGTACTTC
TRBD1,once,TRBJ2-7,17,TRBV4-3,CASSQDSRTGGVYEQYF,TGCGCCAGCAGCCAAGATTCGAGGACAGGGGGCGTCTACGAGCAGTACTTC
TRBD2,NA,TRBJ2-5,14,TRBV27,CASSLGRAGETQYF,TGTGCCAGCAGTTTAGGGAGGGCGGGGGAGACCCAGTACTTC
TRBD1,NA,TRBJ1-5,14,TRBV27,CASSLWTGYQPQHF,TGTGCCAGCAGTTTATGGACAGGTTATCAGCCCCAGCATTTT
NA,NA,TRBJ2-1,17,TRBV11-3,CASSPSGDGGSYNEQFF,TGTGCCAGCAGCCCAAGTGGAGATGGCGGCTCCTACAATGAGCAGTTCTTC
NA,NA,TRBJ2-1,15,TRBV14,CASSQWQGIYNEQFF,TGTGCCAGCAGCCAGTGGCAGGGGATCTACAATGAGCAGTTCTTC
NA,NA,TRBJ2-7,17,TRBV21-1,CASSKDLQGILDCEQYF,TGTGCCAGCAGCAAAGATCTACAGGGAATACTTGACTGCGAGCAGTACTTC
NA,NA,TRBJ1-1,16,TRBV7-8,CASSFDQSGPNTEAFF,TGTGCCAGCAGCTTCGACCAGTCGGGACCGAACACTGAAGCTTTCTTT
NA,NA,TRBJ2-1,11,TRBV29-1,CSVLAYNEQFF,TGCAGCGTGCTGGCCTACAATGAGCAGTTCTTC
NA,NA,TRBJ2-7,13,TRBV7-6,CASSPTARHEQYF,TGTGCCAGCAGCCCGACAGCGAGGCACGAGCAGTACTTC
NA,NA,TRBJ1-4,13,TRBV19,CASSMVANEKLFF,TGTGCCAGCTCGATGGTGGCTAATGAAAAACTGTTTTTT
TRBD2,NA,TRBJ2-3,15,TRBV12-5,CASGLSSGTSYTQYF,TGTGCTAGTGGGCTATCTAGCGGTACCTCATATACGCAGTATTTT
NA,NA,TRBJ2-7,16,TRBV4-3,CASSQLYDTGNYEQYF,TGCGCCAGCAGCCAATTATACGATACAGGAAACTACGAGCAGTACTTC
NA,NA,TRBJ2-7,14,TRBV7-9,CASSFGTQGYEQYF,TGTGCCAGCAGCTTCGGGACTCAGGGCTACGAGCAGTACTTC
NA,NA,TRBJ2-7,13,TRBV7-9,CASSLGHSYEQYF,TGTGCCAGCAGCTTAGGCCACTCCTACGAGCAGTACTTC
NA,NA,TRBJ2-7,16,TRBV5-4,CASSPVVGLNHYEQYF,TGTGCCAGCAGCCCCGTAGTGGGGCTAAACCACTACGAGCAGTACTTC
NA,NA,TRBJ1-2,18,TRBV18,CASSPRLLPQGRDYGYTF,TGTGCCAGCTCACCACGATTACTGCCCCAGGGACGGGACTATGGCTACACCTTC
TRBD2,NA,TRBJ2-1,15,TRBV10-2,CASSVRLAGVNEQFF,TGCGCCAGCAGCGTAAGACTAGCGGGAGTCAATGAGCAGTTCTTC
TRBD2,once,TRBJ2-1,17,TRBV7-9,CASSLREVAGGPNEQFF,TGTGCCAGCAGCTTAAGGGAAGTAGCGGGAGGGCCCAATGAGCAGTTCTTC
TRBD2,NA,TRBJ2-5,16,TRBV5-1,CASSLRLAGLQETQYF,TGCGCCAGCAGCTTACGACTAGCGGGCCTCCAAGAGACCCAGTACTTC
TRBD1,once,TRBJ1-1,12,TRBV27,CASAQGGTEAFF,TGTGCCAGCGCGCAGGGGGGCACTGAAGCTTTCTTT
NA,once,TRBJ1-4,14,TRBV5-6,CASSFIFNSEKLFF,TGTGCCAGCAGCTTCATATTCAATAGTGAAAAACTGTTTTTT
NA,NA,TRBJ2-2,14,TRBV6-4,CASSDVLNTGELFF,TGTGCCAGCAGTGACGTGCTGAACACCGGGGAGCTGTTTTTT